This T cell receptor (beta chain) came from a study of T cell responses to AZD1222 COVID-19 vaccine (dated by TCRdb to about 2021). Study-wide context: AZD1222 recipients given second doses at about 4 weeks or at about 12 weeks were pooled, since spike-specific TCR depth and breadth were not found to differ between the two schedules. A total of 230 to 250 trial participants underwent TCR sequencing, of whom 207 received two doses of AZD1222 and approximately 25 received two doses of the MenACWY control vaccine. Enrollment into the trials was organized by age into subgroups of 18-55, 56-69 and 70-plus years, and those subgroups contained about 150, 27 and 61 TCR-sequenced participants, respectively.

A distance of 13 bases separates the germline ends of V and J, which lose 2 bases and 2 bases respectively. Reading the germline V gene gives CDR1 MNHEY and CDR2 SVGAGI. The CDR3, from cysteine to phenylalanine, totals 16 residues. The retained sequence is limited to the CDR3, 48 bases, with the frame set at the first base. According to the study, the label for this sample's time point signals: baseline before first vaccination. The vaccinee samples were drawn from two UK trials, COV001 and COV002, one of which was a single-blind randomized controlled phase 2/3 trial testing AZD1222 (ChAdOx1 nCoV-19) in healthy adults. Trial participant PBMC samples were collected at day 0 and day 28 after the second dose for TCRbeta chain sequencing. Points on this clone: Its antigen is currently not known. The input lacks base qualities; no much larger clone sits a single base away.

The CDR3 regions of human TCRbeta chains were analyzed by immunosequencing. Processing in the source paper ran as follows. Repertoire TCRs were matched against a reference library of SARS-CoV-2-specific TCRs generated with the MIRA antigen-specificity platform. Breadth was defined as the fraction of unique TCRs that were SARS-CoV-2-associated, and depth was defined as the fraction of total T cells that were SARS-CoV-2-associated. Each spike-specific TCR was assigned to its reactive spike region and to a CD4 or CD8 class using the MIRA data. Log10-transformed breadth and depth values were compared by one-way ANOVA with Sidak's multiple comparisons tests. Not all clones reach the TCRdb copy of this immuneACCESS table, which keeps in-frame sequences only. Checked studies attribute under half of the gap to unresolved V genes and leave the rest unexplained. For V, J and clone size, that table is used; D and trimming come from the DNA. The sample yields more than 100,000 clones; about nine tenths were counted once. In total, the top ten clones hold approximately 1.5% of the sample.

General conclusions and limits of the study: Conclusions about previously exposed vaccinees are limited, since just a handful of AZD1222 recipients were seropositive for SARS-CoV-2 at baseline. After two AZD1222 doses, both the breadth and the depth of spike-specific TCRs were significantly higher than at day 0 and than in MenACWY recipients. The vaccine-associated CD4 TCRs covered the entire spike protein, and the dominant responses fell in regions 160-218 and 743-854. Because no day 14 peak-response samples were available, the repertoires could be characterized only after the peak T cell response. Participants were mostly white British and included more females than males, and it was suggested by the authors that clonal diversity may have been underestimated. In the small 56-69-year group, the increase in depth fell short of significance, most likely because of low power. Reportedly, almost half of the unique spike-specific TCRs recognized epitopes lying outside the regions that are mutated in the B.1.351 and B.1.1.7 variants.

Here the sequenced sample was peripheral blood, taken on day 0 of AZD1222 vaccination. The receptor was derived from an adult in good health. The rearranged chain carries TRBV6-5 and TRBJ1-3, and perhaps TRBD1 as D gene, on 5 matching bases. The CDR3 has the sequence CASSYEAGLAGNTIYF. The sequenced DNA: TGTGCCAGCAGTTACGAGGCGGGGCTAGCTGGAAACACCATATATTTT.